This T cell receptor (beta chain) was obtained from a study of T cells after yellow fever vaccination. As for the study in general: Some fractions had low cell numbers, and these were prepared with SMART-Seq v4 Ultra Low Input.

Researchers made TCR cDNA using 5'RACE template switching, and this step added a universal primer site and UMIs. TCRdb fed the 5' RACE reads into MiXCR, producing one record per CDR3 protein. The sample includes a few hundred thousand distinct CDR3 sequences, less than 20% of them seen just once. Germline V lookup: CDR1 LGHDT, CDR2 YNNKEL (reference sequence). The CDR3 consists of 15 residues. J lost 0 bases, V lost 5 bases, and 4 bases had no gene match. In its sample, this clonotype was seen once. Sequences were derived from PBMCs, sampled 5 to 6 days after the first yellow fever vaccination. The receptor's source is a man aged 18 to 29 who received the YFV17D yellow fever vaccine. The rearrangement uses TRBV3-1 and TRBJ2-1, with 7 bases lining up with TRBD2. The CDR3 DNA reads as TGTGCCAGCAGCGACTTAGCGGGCTCCTACAATGAGCAGTTCTTC. This translates into CASSDLAGSYNEQFF.